What follows are 24 T cell receptor beta chains derived from one specimen sequenced in a study of OX40 agonist ivuxolimab in advanced cancers. Libraries were constructed by the immunoSEQ multiplex PCR assay. The source is immuneACCESS, and TCRdb retained only in-frame sequences with V and J called. Part of the clones is not carried over; for the studies checked, unresolved V genes explain less than half of this, and the remainder is unexplained. The sample table records more than 50,000 clones; 80% to 90% of these occur just once. More than 0.8% of the sample rests with the top ten. The sample consisted of CD4+ or CD8+ T cells sorted from blood, taken in a trial of the OX40 agonist ivuxolimab. The origin of the receptors is an adult with an advanced solid tumor such as melanoma, head and neck, liver or kidney cancer.

There are a few counts of this clone. The rearrangement links TRBV7-9 to TRBJ1-6; tentative D call: TRBD1 (5 bases). This CDR3 contains 14 residues. V was pared by 4 bases and J by 10 bases, with 14 bases between. The germline CDR1 and CDR2 sequences are SEHNR and FQNEAQ (reference sequence). The CDR3 nucleotides read TGTGCCAGCAGCTCAGGGCAGGGTCGATCACCCCTCCACTTT. It is translated as CASSSGQGRSPLHF.

This chain connects TRBV5-1 to TRBJ2-1; 9 positions match TRBD1. The CDR3 spans 18 residues. J lost 3 bases, V lost 3 bases, and 13 bases had no gene match. Germline V gene sequence: CDR1 SGHRS, CDR2 YFSETQ. CDR3 sequence: CASSSGTGRTLYYNEQFF. CDR3 DNA: TGCGCCAGCAGCTCCGGGACAGGGCGAACTCTATACTACAATGAGCAGTTCTTC.

This clone was observed a few times. The rearrangement links TRBV7-9 to TRBJ2-7, with D uncertain. Germline CDR1 and CDR2: SEHNR and FQNEAQ (reference sequence). Trimming took 5 bases from V and 7 from J, leaving 21 bases between them. This CDR3 has 15 residues. The CDR3, as DNA: TGTGCCAGCAGCGAGAAAGTCGGGTTTACTGGGGAGCAGTACTTC. This sequence encodes CASSEKVGFTGEQYF.

The chain combines TRBV27 with TRBJ2-3, with 11 nucleotides matching TRBD2. After removal of 6 bases from V and 1 base from J, the junction contained 6 bases not matched to a gene. This CDR3 has 16 residues. Germline assignment: CDR1 MNHEY and CDR2 SMNVEV (reference sequence). DNA of the CDR3: TGTGCCAGCAGAAGAACTAGCGGGGGCCGCACAGATACGCAGTATTTT. Amino acids: CASRRTSGGRTDTQYF.

The chain recombines TRBV4-1 with TRBJ2-3, with unresolved D. The CDR3 consists of 15 residues. Germline V gene sequence: CDR1 MGHRA, CDR2 YSYEKL. V lost 2 bases, J lost 6 bases, and 15 bases lay in between. The CDR3 is CASSQFDLRQDTQYF. The CDR3 coding sequence is TGCGCCAGCAGCCAATTTGATCTCCGGCAGGATACGCAGTATTTT.

V usage is TRBV5-6 and J usage is TRBJ2-3; D ambiguous. The CDR3 is 16 residues long. V lost 0 bases and J lost 0, with 11 bases in between. Per the germline V gene, CDR1 is SGHDT and CDR2 is YYEEEE. Here the CDR3 reads CASSLVSPASTDTQYF. CDR3 nucleotide sequence: TGTGCCAGCAGCTTGGTATCGCCAGCCAGCACAGATACGCAGTATTTT.

The chain links TRBV2 to TRBJ1-5; D gene ambiguous. CDR3 length: 14 residues. The germline V gene has CDR1 SNHLY and CDR2 FYNNEI. V lost 4 bases and J lost 5, with 12 bases in between. The CDR3 nucleotides read TGTGCCAGCAGTGGGAGGGTTGGGGATCAGCCCCAGCATTTT. This translates into CASSGRVGDQPQHF. Full variable domain (outside the CDR3, taken from reference TRBV2 and TRBJ1-5): EPEVTQTPSHQVTQMGQEVILRCVPISNHLYFYWYRQILGQKVEFLVSFYNNEISEKSEIFDDQFSVERPDGSNFTLKIRSTKLEDSAMYFCASSGRVGDQPQHFGDGTRLSIL.

The chain carries TRBV28 and TRBJ1-1; 8 bases map to TRBD1. With 9 bases clipped from V and 4 bases from J, the junction kept 7 bases outside the gene matches. CDR3 length: 13 amino acids. CDR1 and CDR2 (germline): MDHEN, SYDVKM. The CDR3 reads CASDRGSGTEAFF. CDR3 DNA sequence: TGTGCCAGTGACAGGGGATCGGGCACTGAAGCTTTCTTT. Drawing the rest from reference TRBV28 and TRBJ1-1, the complete variable domain is DVKVTQSSRYLVKRTGEKVFLECVQDMDHENMFWYRQDPGLGLRLIYFSYDVKMKEKGDIPEGYSVSREKKERFSLILESASTNQTSMYLCASDRGSGTEAFFGQGTRLTVV.

The rearrangement links TRBV19 to TRBJ1-1, with D unclear. This CDR3 has 12 residues. Germline V lookup: CDR1 LNHDA, CDR2 SQIVND (reference sequence). Trimming removed 9 bases at V and 2 bases at J, with 10 bases between. The chain's CDR3 is CASSKINTEAFF. The CDR3 region has the DNA TGTGCCAGCTCCAAGATTAACACTGAAGCTTTCTTT.

Turning to this clone: Other DNA sequences within the sample encode an identical CDR3. The V and J genes are TRBV30 and TRBJ1-4, with D unresolved. With 0 bases removed from V and 3 bases from J, the gap between germline ends came to 11 bases. Germline-derived CDR1 and CDR2 are GTSNPN and SVGIG (reference sequence). The CDR3 loop spans 15 amino acids. CDR3 region: CAWSVQAGANEKLFF. For the CDR3, the DNA is TGTGCCTGGAGTGTACAAGCTGGGGCTAATGAAAAACTGTTTTTT.

In nucleotides, the CDR3 is TGTGCCAGCAGCTCCGGACAGGCGAATTCACCCCTCCACTTT. Its translation is CASSSGQANSPLHF. The chain carries TRBV7-2 and TRBJ1-6; TRBD1 aligns across 7 bases. Germline V gene data show CDR1 as SGHTA and CDR2 as FQGNSA. Trimming cost V 4 bases and J 7 bases; bases outside gene matches: 4. The CDR3 loop spans 14 amino acids.

This chain uses TRBV5-6 with TRBJ2-1, with 9 bases matching TRBD1. Germline loops: CDR1 SGHDT, CDR2 YYEEEE. The CDR3 runs to 13 residues. V lost 4 bases to trimming and J lost 8 bases; unmatched junction nucleotides: 4. CDR3 region: CASSVGQGYEQFF. The CDR3 coding sequence is TGTGCCAGCAGCGTGGGACAGGGCTATGAGCAGTTCTTC.

This chain joins TRBV5-1 and TRBJ2-4; D remains unclear. The V gene's germline CDR1 is SGHRS and CDR2 YFSETQ. With 0 bases removed from V and 2 bases from J, the gap between germline ends came to 9 bases. The CDR3 has 15 amino acids. The CDR3, as DNA: TGCGCCAGCAGCTTGGGGGCTACTACCAAAAACATTCAGTACTTC. Amino acids: CASSLGATTKNIQYF.

V gene TRBV11-2 combines with J gene TRBJ2-4, with D possibly TRBD1 on 6 matching bases. The V gene lost 0 bases and the J gene lost 2 bases, with 11 bases spanning the gap. From germline, CDR1 is SGHAT and CDR2 FQNNGV. This CDR3 has 16 residues. The CDR3 loop is CASSLDTGLSKNIQYF. The CDR3 DNA follows: TGTGCCAGCAGCTTAGATACAGGGCTGTCCAAAAACATTCAGTACTTC.

The J gene is TRBJ2-5, the V gene TRBV7-2; D is undetermined. This CDR3 contains 14 residues. The V and J ends lost 5 bases and 1 base respectively, with 11 bases between them. Germline V gene lookup returns CDR1 SGHTA and CDR2 FQGNSA. This CDR3 is CASSPLSVQETQYF. In DNA, the CDR3 is TGTGCCAGCAGCCCCCTCAGCGTCCAAGAGACCCAGTACTTC. Supplemented by reference TRBV7-2 and TRBJ2-5, the full variable domain reads GAGVSQSPSNKVTEKGKDVELRCDPISGHTALYWYRQSLGQGLEFLIYFQGNSAPDKSGLPSDRFSAERTGGSVSTLTIQRTQQEDSAVYLCASSPLSVQETQYFGPGTRLLVL.

The J gene is TRBJ2-1, the V gene TRBV7-2, with D perhaps TRBD2 (6 bases). V shed 1 base and J shed 6 bases, with 10 bases lying between them. The CDR3 length is 14 residues. Germline CDR1 SGHTA, CDR2 FQGNSA. In DNA form, the CDR3 reads TGTGCCAGCAGCTTAGGTCTAGCGAGCAATGAGCAGTTCTTC. Its translation: CASSLGLASNEQFF. The full variable domain, completed using reference TRBV7-2 and TRBJ2-1, is GAGVSQSPSNKVTEKGKDVELRCDPISGHTALYWYRQSLGQGLEFLIYFQGNSAPDKSGLPSDRFSAERTGGSVSTLTIQRTQQEDSAVYLCASSLGLASNEQFFGPGTRLTVL.

The chain carries TRBV4-1 and TRBJ2-3; D possibly corresponds to TRBD2 (6 bases). Germline CDR1 is MGHRA and CDR2 is YSYEKL. V shed 1 base and J shed 3 bases, with 11 bases lying between them. The CDR3 extends over 15 amino acids. CDR3 residues: CASSQAGRRTDTQYF. CDR3 DNA: TGCGCCAGCAGCCAAGCGGGGAGGCGGACAGATACGCAGTATTTT.

The chain recombines TRBV10-3 with TRBJ2-5; D might be TRBD2 (5 bases). The germline V and J ends were trimmed by 6 bases and 5 bases, with 13 bases remaining between them. The V gene's germline CDR1 is ENHRY and CDR2 SYGVKD. This CDR3 region has 13 residues. As DNA, the CDR3 is TGTGCCATCAGCGACGGGGTAGCGGAGACCCAGTACTTC. Its protein is CAISDGVAETQYF.

J is TRBJ2-7 and V is TRBV7-2, with 9 bases aligning to TRBD2. This CDR3 has 18 residues. CDR1 and CDR2 from the germline V gene are SGHTA and FQGNSA. The junction had 12 bases not matched to a gene; V was cut back by 2 bases and J by 1 base. CDR3: CASSLTPRRGGLSYEQYF. Written as DNA, the CDR3 is TGTGCCAGCAGCTTAACGCCGAGGCGGGGGGGTCTATCCTACGAGCAGTACTTC.

This chain links TRBV18 with TRBJ1-2; 7 nucleotides line up with TRBD1. The CDR3 length is 15 residues. Germline assignment: CDR1 KGHSH and CDR2 LQKENI. The ends lost 2 bases at V and 4 bases at J; junction bases unmatched: 7. The CDR3 nucleotides are TGTGCCAGCTCACCATCGGGACAGATCAGCTATGGCTACACCTTC. Protein sequence: CASSPSGQISYGYTF.

The chain couples TRBV6-5 to TRBJ1-5, with no clear D. V shed 0 bases and J shed 5 bases, with 5 bases lying between them. The CDR3 contains 13 residues. CDR1 is MNHEY, CDR2 SVGAGI, per germline. CDR3 region: CASSYSPYQPQHF. The CDR3 DNA reads as TGTGCCAGCAGTTACTCCCCCTATCAGCCCCAGCATTTT.

J is TRBJ1-6 and V is TRBV6-5, with TRBD1 as a possible D gene (5 bases). V lost 0 bases and J 9 bases, leaving 12 bases between the germline ends. CDR1 is MNHEY and CDR2 is SVGAGI in the germline V gene. The CDR3 sequence is 15 residues long. CDR3 protein: CASSYSGQGSSPLHF. CDR3 bases: TGTGCCAGCAGTTACTCGGGGCAGGGATCTTCACCCCTCCACTTT.

The chain uses TRBV5-4 and TRBJ2-3; 7 nucleotides line up with TRBD2. Germline-derived CDR1 and CDR2 are SGHNT and YYREEE (reference sequence). The V and J ends lost 4 bases and 5 bases, in that order; junction bases with no gene match: 10. The CDR3 is 15 amino acids. In DNA form, the CDR3 reads TGTGCCAGCAGCCCAAGGGCCGGGGGGATAGATACGCAGTATTTT. Translation: CASSPRAGGIDTQYF.

This chain links TRBV20-1 with TRBJ1-1, with D uncertain. Trimming left V 3 bases short and J 1 base short, with 3 bases between. This CDR3 has 11 amino acids. In germline, CDR1 is DFQATT, CDR2 SNEGSKA (reference sequence). The CDR3 loop is CSASSNTEAFF. The CDR3 DNA reads TGCAGTGCTAGTTCGAACACTGAAGCTTTCTTT.